A single T cell receptor (beta chain) is shown here with its context. The antigen remains undetermined. The germline V gene encodes CDR1 SGHTA and CDR2 FQGNSA. The CDR3 is made up of 12 amino acids. V gave up 5 bases and J gave up 8 bases, with 10 bases separating them. TCRdb reprocessed the 5' RACE reads via MiXCR and lists one record per CDR3 protein. This sample yields around 33,000 distinct CDR3 sequences, of which approximately 25% are seen a single time; about 4.3% belongs to the top ten. Findings of the study overall: The larger-cohort validation was restricted to a single TCR beta V-J rearrangement rather than whole repertoires.

The TCR comes from a female donor with breast cancer. V is TRBV7-2 and J is TRBJ2-1; D not certain. Source material: memory CD4+ T cells sorted from blood. Subset of the sample: memory CD4+ T cells, CD4+CD45RO+CD25-. CDR3 region: CASSLGFDEQFF. In DNA form, the CDR3 reads TGTGCCAGCAGCCTGGGGTTCGATGAGCAGTTCTTC.